This TCR beta chain was profiled in a study of identical twins. One entry per CDR3 protein, called by TCRdb with MiXCR from the 5' RACE reads. The repertoire includes approximately 210,000 distinct CDR3 sequences, roughly 7.1% of them detected once, and about 15% sits in the top ten. These data are also associated with another study on T cells expressing NK-cell markers.

The sequence was obtained from a woman younger than 35 in good health. The source material was CD8+ T cells sorted from blood.

CDR3 sequence: CASRPGGGETQYF. In nucleotides, the CDR3 is TGTGCCAGCAGGCCCGGGGGTGGGGAGACCCAGTACTTC. The gene calls are TRBV6-1 and TRBJ2-5; D possibly corresponds to TRBD2 (6 bases). Trimming pared 6 bases from V and 5 bases from J, leaving 13 bases between. CDR1 is MNHNS and CDR2 is SASEGT in the germline V gene. The CDR3 runs 13 residues.